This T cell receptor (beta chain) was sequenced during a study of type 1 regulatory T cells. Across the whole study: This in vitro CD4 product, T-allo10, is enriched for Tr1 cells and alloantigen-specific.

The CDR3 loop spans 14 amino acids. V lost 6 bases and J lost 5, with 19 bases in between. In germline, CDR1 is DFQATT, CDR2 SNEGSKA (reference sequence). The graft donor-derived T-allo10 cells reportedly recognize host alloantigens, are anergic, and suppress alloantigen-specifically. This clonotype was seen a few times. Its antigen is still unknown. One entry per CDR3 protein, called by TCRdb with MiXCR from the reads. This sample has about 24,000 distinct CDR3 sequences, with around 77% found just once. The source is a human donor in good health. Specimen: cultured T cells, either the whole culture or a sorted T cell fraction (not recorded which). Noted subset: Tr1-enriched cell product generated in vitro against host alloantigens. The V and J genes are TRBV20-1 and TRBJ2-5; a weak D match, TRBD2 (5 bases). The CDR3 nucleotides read TGCAGTGCCGGTCTCCCGGGGTCCGGGGAGACCCAGTACTTC. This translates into CSAGLPGSGETQYF.